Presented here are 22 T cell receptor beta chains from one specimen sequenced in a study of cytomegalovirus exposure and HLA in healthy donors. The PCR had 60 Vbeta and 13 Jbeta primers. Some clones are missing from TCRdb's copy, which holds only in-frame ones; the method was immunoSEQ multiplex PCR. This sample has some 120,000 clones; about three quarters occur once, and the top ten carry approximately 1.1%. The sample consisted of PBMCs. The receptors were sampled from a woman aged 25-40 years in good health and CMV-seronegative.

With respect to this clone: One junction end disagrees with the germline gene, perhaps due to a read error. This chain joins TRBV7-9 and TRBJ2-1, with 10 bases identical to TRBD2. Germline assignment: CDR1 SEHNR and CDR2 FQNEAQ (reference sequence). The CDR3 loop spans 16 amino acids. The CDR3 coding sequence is TGTTCCAGCAGCCCCTCTAGCGGGAGTTCGGACAATGAGCAGTTCTTC. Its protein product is CSSSPSSGSSDNEQFF.

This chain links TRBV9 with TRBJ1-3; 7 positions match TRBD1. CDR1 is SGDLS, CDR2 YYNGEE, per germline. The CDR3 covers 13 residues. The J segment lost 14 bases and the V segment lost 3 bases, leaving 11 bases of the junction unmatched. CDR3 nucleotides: TGTGCCAGCAGCGCCACACAGGGGACGCCGTTATATTTT. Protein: CASSATQGTPLYF.

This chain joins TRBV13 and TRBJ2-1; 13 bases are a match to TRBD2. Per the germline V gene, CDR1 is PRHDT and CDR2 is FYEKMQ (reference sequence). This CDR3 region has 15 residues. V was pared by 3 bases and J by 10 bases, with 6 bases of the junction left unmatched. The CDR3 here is CASSFRTSGRIEQFF. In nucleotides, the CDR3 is TGTGCCAGCAGCTTCAGGACTAGCGGGAGAATAGAGCAGTTCTTC.

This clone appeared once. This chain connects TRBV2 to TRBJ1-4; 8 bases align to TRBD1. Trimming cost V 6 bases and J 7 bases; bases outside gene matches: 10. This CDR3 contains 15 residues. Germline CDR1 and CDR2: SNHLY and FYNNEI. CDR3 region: CASSPMDRASEKLFF. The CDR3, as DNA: TGTGCCAGCAGCCCTATGGACAGGGCTTCTGAAAAACTGTTTTTT.

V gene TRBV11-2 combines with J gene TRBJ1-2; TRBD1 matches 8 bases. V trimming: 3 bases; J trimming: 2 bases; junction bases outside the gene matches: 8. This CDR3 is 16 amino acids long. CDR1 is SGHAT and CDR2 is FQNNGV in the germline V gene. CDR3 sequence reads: CASSFRTGRLNYGYTF. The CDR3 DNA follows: TGTGCCAGCAGCTTCCGGACAGGGAGATTAAACTATGGCTACACCTTC.

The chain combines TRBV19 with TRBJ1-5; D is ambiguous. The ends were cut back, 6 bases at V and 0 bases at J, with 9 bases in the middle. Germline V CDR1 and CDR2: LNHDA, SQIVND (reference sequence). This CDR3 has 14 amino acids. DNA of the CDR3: TGTGCCAGTAGGGCACCGTATAGCAATCAGCCCCAGCATTTT. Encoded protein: CASRAPYSNQPQHF.

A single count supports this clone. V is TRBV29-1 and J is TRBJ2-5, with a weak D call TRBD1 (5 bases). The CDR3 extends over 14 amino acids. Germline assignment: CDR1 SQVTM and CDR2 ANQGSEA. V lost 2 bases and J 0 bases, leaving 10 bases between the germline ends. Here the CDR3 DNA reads TGCAGCGTTGAATGGGGCAGAGACCAAGAGACCCAGTACTTC. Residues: CSVEWGRDQETQYF.

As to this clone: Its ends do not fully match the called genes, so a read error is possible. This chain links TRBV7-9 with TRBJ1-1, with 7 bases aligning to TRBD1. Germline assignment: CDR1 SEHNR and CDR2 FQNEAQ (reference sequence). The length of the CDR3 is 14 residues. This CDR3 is CSSSFRAGGLEAFF. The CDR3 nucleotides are TGTTCCAGCAGCTTTCGGGCAGGGGGGTTGGAAGCTTTCTTT.

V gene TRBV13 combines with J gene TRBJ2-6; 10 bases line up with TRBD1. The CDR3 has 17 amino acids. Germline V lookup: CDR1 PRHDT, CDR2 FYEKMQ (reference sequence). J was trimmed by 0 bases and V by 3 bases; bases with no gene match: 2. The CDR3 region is CASSFRTGGSGANVLTF. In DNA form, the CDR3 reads TGTGCCAGCAGCTTCCGGACAGGGGGCTCTGGGGCCAACGTCCTGACTTTC.

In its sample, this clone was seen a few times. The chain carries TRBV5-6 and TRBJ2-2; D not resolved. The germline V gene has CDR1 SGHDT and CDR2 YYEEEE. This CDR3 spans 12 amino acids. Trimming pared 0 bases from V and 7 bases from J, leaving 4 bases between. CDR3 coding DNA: TGTGCCAGCAGCTTGGGAGTCGGGGAGCTGTTTTTT. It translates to CASSLGVGELFF. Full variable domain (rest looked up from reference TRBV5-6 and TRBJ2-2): DAGVTQSPTHLIKTRGQQVTLRCSPKSGHDTVSWYQQALGQGPQFIFQYYEEEERQRGNFPDRFSGHQFPNYSSELNVNALLLGDSALYLCASSLGVGELFFGEGSRLTVL.

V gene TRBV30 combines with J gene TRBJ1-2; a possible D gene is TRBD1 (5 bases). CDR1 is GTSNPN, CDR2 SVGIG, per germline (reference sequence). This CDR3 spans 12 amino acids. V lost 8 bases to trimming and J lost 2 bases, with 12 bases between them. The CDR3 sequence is CAGRQINYGYTF. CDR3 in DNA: TGTGCCGGCAGACAGATCAACTATGGCTACACCTTC.

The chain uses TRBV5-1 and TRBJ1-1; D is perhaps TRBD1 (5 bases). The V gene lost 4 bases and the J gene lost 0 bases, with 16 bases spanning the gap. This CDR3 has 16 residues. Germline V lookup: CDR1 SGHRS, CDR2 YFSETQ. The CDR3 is CASSRVGGTMNTEAFF. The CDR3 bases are TGCGCCAGCAGCCGGGTCGGGGGTACCATGAACACTGAAGCTTTCTTT.

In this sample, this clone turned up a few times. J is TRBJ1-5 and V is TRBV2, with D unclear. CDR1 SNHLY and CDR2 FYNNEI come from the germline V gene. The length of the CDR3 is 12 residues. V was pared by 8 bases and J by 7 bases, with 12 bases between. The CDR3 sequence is CASLGDTQPQHF. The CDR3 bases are TGTGCCAGCCTAGGTGATACGCAGCCCCAGCATTTT.

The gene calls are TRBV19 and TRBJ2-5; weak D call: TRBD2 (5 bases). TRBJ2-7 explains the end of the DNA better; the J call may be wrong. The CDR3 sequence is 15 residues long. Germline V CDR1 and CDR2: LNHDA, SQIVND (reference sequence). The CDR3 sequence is CASSIVRGFEREQYF. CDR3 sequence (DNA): TGTGCCAGTAGTATAGTTCGCGGGTTCGAACGCGAGCAGTACTTC.

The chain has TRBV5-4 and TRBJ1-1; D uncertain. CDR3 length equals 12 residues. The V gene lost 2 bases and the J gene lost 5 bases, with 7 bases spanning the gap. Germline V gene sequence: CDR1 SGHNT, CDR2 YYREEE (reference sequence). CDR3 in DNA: TGTGCCAGCAGCTTAGTGAGTACTGAAGCTTTCTTT. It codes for CASSLVSTEAFF.

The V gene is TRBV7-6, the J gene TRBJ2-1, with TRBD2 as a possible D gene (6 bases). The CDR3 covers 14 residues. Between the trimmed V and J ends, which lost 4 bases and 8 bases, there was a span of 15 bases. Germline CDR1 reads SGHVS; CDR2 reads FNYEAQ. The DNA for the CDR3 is TGTGCCAGCAGCTCTTACGGAGGGGCCGATGAGCAGTTCTTC. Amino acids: CASSSYGGADEQFF.

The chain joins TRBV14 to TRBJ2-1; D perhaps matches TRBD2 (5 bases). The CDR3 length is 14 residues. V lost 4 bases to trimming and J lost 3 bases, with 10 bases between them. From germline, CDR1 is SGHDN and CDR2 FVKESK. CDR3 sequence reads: CASSRASLYNEQFF. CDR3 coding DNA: TGTGCCAGCAGCCGGGCTAGCCTCTACAATGAGCAGTTCTTC.

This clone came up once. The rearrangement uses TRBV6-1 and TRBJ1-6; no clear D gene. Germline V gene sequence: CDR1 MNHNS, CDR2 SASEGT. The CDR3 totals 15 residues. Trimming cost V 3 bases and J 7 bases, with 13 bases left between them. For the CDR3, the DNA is TGTGCCAGCAGTGATCTTCACAGACTAAATTCACCCCTCCACTTT. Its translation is CASSDLHRLNSPLHF.

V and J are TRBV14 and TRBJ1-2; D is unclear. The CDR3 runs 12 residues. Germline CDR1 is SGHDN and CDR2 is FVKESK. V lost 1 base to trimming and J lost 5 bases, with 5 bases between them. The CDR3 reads CASSQGQYGYTF. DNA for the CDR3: TGTGCCAGCAGCCAAGGGCAGTATGGCTACACCTTC.

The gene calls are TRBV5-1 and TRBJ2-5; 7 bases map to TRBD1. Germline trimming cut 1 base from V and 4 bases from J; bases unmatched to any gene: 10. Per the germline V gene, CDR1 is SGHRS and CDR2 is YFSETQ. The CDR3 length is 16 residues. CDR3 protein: CASSLLRGRWVETQYF. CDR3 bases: TGCGCCAGCAGCTTGTTAAGGGGGCGATGGGTAGAGACCCAGTACTTC.

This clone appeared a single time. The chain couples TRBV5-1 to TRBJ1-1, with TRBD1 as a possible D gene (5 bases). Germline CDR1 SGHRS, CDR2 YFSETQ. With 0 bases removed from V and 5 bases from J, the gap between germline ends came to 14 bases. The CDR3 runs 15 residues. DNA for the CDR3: TGCGCCAGCAGCTTGGACTCGATAGGGGTGACTGAAGCTTTCTTT. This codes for CASSLDSIGVTEAFF.

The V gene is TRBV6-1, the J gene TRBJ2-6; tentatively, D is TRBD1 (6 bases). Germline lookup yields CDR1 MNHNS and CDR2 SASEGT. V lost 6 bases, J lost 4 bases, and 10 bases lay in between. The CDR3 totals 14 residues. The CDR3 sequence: CASRGGLGANVLTF. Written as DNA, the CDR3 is TGTGCCAGCAGAGGGGGTTTAGGGGCCAACGTCCTGACTTTC.